One and the same sample provided the 4 T cell receptor beta chains below, sequenced in a study of regulatory T cells in long-lasting Graves disease. The sample's time point: newly diagnosed GD, antithyroid drugs for less than 3 months. From PBMCs, RNA was extracted and then used to make the TCR library. Building of the TCR beta libraries involved iRepertoire HTBI primers and Arm-PCR of CDR3 regions. TCRdb redid the calling of the multiplex PCR reads with MiXCR, one entry per CDR3 protein. Among 350,000 to 500,000 distinct CDR3 sequences listed, 11% to 15% were seen once. This same sample was also part of a study on T cells in Graves' hyperthyroidism and ophthalmopathy.

The sequenced sample was peripheral blood mononuclear cells (PBMCs), obtained at new diagnosis, from a patient treated with antithyroid drugs. These TCRs come from a woman aged 45-65 years with Graves disease.

This sequence joins TRBV5-6 and TRBJ2-7; TRBD1 agrees at 9 bases. V was pared by 4 bases and J by 4 bases, with 6 bases of the junction left unmatched. Germline V gene lookup returns CDR1 SGHDT and CDR2 YYEEEE. This CDR3 is built from 14 residues. CDR3 in amino acids: CASSQGQGFYEQYF. As DNA, the CDR3 is TGTGCCAGCAGCCAGGGACAGGGTTTTTACGAGCAGTACTTC.

This clonotype was recorded at least ten times. The chain links TRBV28 to TRBJ1-5; the D gene is possibly TRBD1 (5 bases). Germline-derived CDR1 and CDR2 are MDHEN and SYDVKM. The ends were cut back, 6 bases at V and 5 bases at J, with 20 bases in the middle. The CDR3 length is 16 residues. CDR3 loop: CASSHRAWDYYQPQHF. CDR3 sequence (DNA): TGTGCCAGCAGCCACCGCGCCTGGGACTATTATCAGCCCCAGCATTTT.

At least ten counts were recorded for this clonotype. The chain combines TRBV7-9 with TRBJ1-1, with D maybe TRBD1 (6 bases). Germline CDR1 SEHNR, CDR2 FQNEAQ (reference sequence). Trimming removed 5 bases at V and 0 bases at J, with 10 bases between. CDR3 length: 14 residues. The CDR3 protein is CASSADRLNTEAFF. The CDR3 DNA is TGTGCCAGCAGCGCCGACAGGCTGAACACTGAAGCTTTCTTT.

The rearrangement joins TRBV5-1 to TRBJ2-3, with a weak D call TRBD2 (6 bases). The better agreement between TRBJ2-5 and the DNA end casts doubt on the J call. This CDR3 spans 14 amino acids. Germline values: CDR1 SGHRS, CDR2 YFSETQ. CDR3 DNA: TGCGCCAGCAGCGCCGGGCTAGCGTCTGGGACCCAGTACTTC. This sequence encodes CASSAGLASGTQYF.